Described below is a single T cell receptor beta chain sequence and its context. Which antigen it targets is not known. The record has no base qualities; no much larger clone is one base away. TCRbeta CDR3 regions were amplified from genomic DNA by means of the immunoSEQ Assay, a bias-controlled multiplex PCR. Per the original workflow: Within the assay, amplification of reference gene primers was used to estimate how many nucleated cells each sample contained. To quantify the absolute abundance of each unique TCRbeta CDR3 rearrangement, sequence reads were collapsed and filtered. For each sample, productive Simpson clonality was calculated by taking the square root of Simpson's diversity index across productive rearrangements. TCRdb stores this immuneACCESS table with in-frame sequences only. Part of the clones is absent; in the studies checked, under half of the shortfall reflects unresolved V genes, and no reason is known for the rest. Clone size and V and J calls were adopted from that table, with D and trimming inferred from the DNA. The sample profile shows about 330,000 clones; approximately 85% of them were found once. The ten largest clones capture more than 6% of the sample.

The data are from a study of blood T cell repertoires in COVID-19 (dated by TCRdb to 2020 to 2022). Regarding the research as a whole: Samples from collaborators originated in the United States, Italy and Spain and spanned both the acute and convalescent phases of COVID-19. The material from the prospective study consisted of cDNA or gDNA derived from T cells, B-cell-depleted T cells, or PBMCs. The dataset comprised deeply sampled blood TCRbeta repertoires from subjects exposed to, actively infected with, or recovered from COVID-19. A freely available public database, intended as a resource for researchers studying the immune response to SARS-CoV-2, is where the repertoires were released. The samples were drawn from the first 160 participants of the ongoing ImmuneRACE study and from 950 to 1,500 subjects provided by 6 global collaborators. The sample metadata nearly always contained a de-identified subject ID, COVID-19 status, age in years and sex. HLA class I and class II types, where available, came from metadata supplied by the sample provider rather than from assay-based typing. The full study reports these points: The quantity of clinical and demographic metadata differed by source and by participant and was supplied without curation.

V loses 6 bases of germline sequence and J loses 1 base, and the interval between the two ends is 4 bases. Measured from the cysteine to the phenylalanine, the CDR3 is 12 residues long. The read is trimmed to its CDR3 DNA, 36 bases read in frame from base 1. Reading the germline V gene gives CDR1 SNHLY and CDR2 FYNNEI. Each collaborating institution followed its own protocols to collect whole blood in K2EDTA tubes. For TCRbeta analysis, collaborators shipped samples as frozen whole blood, isolated PBMCs, or DNA extracted from either of those sample types. This receptor chain uses TRBV2 and TRBJ1-5; the D gene is not confidently resolved. The specimen was peripheral blood. This clonotype originated in a human donor in a cohort sampled during active COVID-19. The nucleotide sequence reads TGTGCCAGCAGGAGGAGCAATCAGCCCCAGCATTTT. It specifies CASRRSNQPQHF.